This TCR beta chain was recorded in a study of human T cells and chemical hapten exposure. Trimming cost V 0 bases and J 0 bases, with 9 bases left between them. The germline gives CDR1 LGHNA, CDR2 YSLEER. This CDR3 is built from 16 residues. This clonotype has ten or more counts. What it recognizes is unknown. The time point was: pre-sensitization, week 0. The treatment denotes: therapeutic diphenylcyclopropenone sensitization with weekly scalp DPC. The drawing of blood occurred before each patch test was applied. Non-pregnant alopecia patients aged 18 to 70, suitable for DPC therapy. Study processing details: Sampled TCR counts reached a median of around 100,000 per sample, with values ranging from about 20,000 to 750,000. TCRdb reprocessed the RACE reads via MiXCR and lists one record per CDR3 protein. V and J calls and clone size were set by TCRdb, not the authors. The sample has 35,000 to 50,000 distinct CDR3 sequences, about 10% seen once; the top ten hold about 6%.

Study-wide results and caveats: Among expanded TCRs, significantly more large CDR3 similarity clusters formed than among controls.

The chain is built from TRBV4-3 and TRBJ1-3; D unclear. The sample in question was whole blood, obtained in connection with sensitization to the hapten diphenylcyclopropenone (DPC). The source is a young man with alopecia areata. Some clones in this sample may be carry-over from other donors' samples. The CDR3 DNA follows: TGCGCCAGCAGCCAAGATAATTCCGCCTCTGGAAACACCATATATTTT. It translates to CASSQDNSASGNTIYF.